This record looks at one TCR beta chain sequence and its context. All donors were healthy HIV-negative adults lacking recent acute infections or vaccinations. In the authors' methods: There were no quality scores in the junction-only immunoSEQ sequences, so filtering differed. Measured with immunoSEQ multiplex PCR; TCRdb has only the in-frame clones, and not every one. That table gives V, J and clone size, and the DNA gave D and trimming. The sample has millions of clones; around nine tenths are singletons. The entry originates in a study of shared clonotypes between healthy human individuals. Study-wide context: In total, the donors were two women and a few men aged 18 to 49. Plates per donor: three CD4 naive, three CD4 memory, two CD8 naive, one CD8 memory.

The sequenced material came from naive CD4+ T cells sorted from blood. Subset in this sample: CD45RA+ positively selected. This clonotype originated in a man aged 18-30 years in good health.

In nucleotides, the CDR3 is TGTGTATTAACGGTTGATCAGCCCCAGCATTTT. This translates into CVLTVDQPQHF. V is TRBV7-7 and J is TRBJ1-5; D unclear. The CDR3 consists of 11 residues. CDR1 and CDR2 from the germline V gene are SSHAT and FNYEAQ (reference sequence).